These T cell receptor beta chains were read from a single sample in a study of T cell responses to AZD1222 COVID-19 vaccine. Profiling relied on immunoSEQ multiplex PCR, and the TCRdb table lists in-frame clones only, not all of them. Among over 55,000 clones, 84% were seen once, and the ten largest hold roughly 7.3%. The source material was peripheral blood, sampled on day 0 of AZD1222 vaccination. Receptors were obtained from an adult in good health. Each CDR3 is given with its conserved first and last residue. The D gene is left open where the match is weak. Clone size is stated in some rows and not others, as once, few, many or a class when expanded.

d_call clone_size j_call v_call cdr3_nt cdr3_aa
. . TRBJ2-5 TRBV12-3/TRBV12-4 TGTGCCAGCAGAAGGACTCTGCAAGAGACCCAGTACTTC CASRRTLQETQYF
. . TRBJ1-5 TRBV18 TGTGCCAGCTCACCAATGGACGATCAGCCCCAGCATTTT CASSPMDDQPQHF
. . TRBJ1-1 TRBV5-1 TGCGCCAGCAGTCCTACTCTTACAAAGGCTGAAGCTTTCTTT CASSPTLTKAEAFF
. . TRBJ2-3 TRBV13 TGTGCCAGCAGCTCTGGGGCAGATACGCAGTATTTT CASSSGADTQYF
TRBD2 medium-sized TRBJ2-1 TRBV5-5 TGTGCCAGCAGCCCGTACGGACAGGCGGGACTAGCGGGGGGCAATGAGCAGTTCTTC CASSPYGQAGLAGGNEQFF
. . TRBJ2-7 TRBV7-8 TGTGCCAGCAGCCCAAGAGGCAGGAGCTCCTACGAGCAGTACTTC CASSPRGRSSYEQYF
. few TRBJ2-7 TRBV24-1 TGTGCCACCAGTGACCCCGCCGAGAATTCTGCCGAGCAGTACTTC CATSDPAENSAEQYF
. . TRBJ1-2 TRBV2 TGTGCCAGCAGTCTGGCCCCCAGCTATGGCTACACCTTC CASSLAPSYGYTF
. . TRBJ1-5 TRBV19 TGTGCCAGTAGTACGCCGACAGGTTATCGAAGTCAGCCCCAGCATTTT CASSTPTGYRSQPQHF
. . TRBJ1-1 TRBV11-3 TGTGCCAGCAGCTTAGGTCGGAACACTGAAGCTTTCTTT CASSLGRNTEAFF
. once TRBJ1-5 TRBV6-5 TGTGCCAGCACTGGGGGTCGGGGGCAGCCCCAGCATTTT CASTGGRGQPQHF
TRBD2 . TRBJ2-5 TRBV5-5 TGTGCCAGCAGCTTGGGGGGAGGGGAGACCCAGTACTTC CASSLGGGETQYF
. . TRBJ1-2 TRBV3-1/TRBV3-2 TGTGCCAGCAGCCTAAAGCCGGGGCAAAACTATGGCTACACCTTC CASSLKPGQNYGYTF
. . TRBJ1-2 TRBV29-1 TGCAGCGTTGAACCGAATTATGACTCACAGAGCTATGGCTACACCTTC CSVEPNYDSQSYGYTF
TRBD1 . TRBJ1-1 TRBV5-6 TGTGCCAGCAGCTCCCGGGACAGGGGCCTAGCTTTCTTT CASSSRDRGLAFF
. . TRBJ1-5 TRBV28 TGTGCCAGCAGTTTGGGTCAGAGGGCCCGCCTTCAGCCCCAGCATTTT CASSLGQRARLQPQHF
. . TRBJ1-6 TRBV19 TGTGCCAGTAGGGATGCTTCTTATAATTCACCCCTCCACTTT CASRDASYNSPLHF
TRBD1 . TRBJ1-2 TRBV27 TGTGCCAGCAGTTTGGGGGGACAGCCCTATGGCTACACCTTC CASSLGGQPYGYTF
TRBD2 . TRBJ2-1 TRBV24-1 TGTGCCACCAGTGATTCCGGGGGGGCCTATGAGCAGTTCTTC CATSDSGGAYEQFF
. . TRBJ2-3 TRBV29-1 TGCAGCTCGAGAGGCACAGATACGCAGTATTTT CSSRGTDTQYF
. medium-sized TRBJ1-2 TRBV5-8 TGTGCCAGCAGCCCCTTGGTGCCGAACTATGGCTACACCTTC CASSPLVPNYGYTF
. . TRBJ1-1 TRBV20-1 TGCAGTGCTTCAGACGACCCTGAAGCTTTCTTT CSASDDPEAFF
. . TRBJ2-7 TRBV6-1 TGTGCCAGCAGTGACGGGGGCAACCTCTACGAGCAGTACTTC CASSDGGNLYEQYF
. . TRBJ1-5 TRBV5-8 TGTGCCAGCAGCTTGTCTTTGGCAGGGCGGCCCCAGCATTTT CASSLSLAGRPQHF
TRBD1 . TRBJ2-3 TRBV6-1 TGTGCCAGCAGTGACCGACAGGGCACGCAGTATTTT CASSDRQGTQYF
. . TRBJ1-2 TRBV11-2 TGTGCCAGCAGCTTAGACGGGTACAGCTACACCTTC CASSLDGYSYTF
. . TRBJ1-5 TRBV2 TGTGCCAGCAGTACGAAAGGGAACAGAGTCAATCAGCCCCAGCATTTT CASSTKGNRVNQPQHF
TRBD1 . TRBJ1-1 TRBV27 TGTGCCAGTGGGGACAGGGCTATGAAGACTGAAGCTTTCTTT CASGDRAMKTEAFF
TRBD2 . TRBJ2-5 TRBV2 TGTGCCAGCAGTGAGGTGGGCGGGGGACAAGAGACCCAGTACTTC CASSEVGGGQETQYF
. . TRBJ1-5 TRBV9 TGTGCCAGCAGCGTAAAGTTCAATCAGCCCCAGCATTTT CASSVKFNQPQHF
TRBD1 once TRBJ1-5 TRBV7-9 TGTGCCAGCAGCAAAACAGGGGCTGGTGATCAGCCCCAGCATTTT CASSKTGAGDQPQHF
TRBD1 once TRBJ1-1 TRBV19 TGTGCCAGTAGTAACAGGGGGCGGACTGAAGCTTTCTTT CASSNRGRTEAFF
. . TRBJ1-5 TRBV27 TGTGCCAGCAGATCCCTACGGGAAGGGACCACCCAGCATTTT CASRSLREGTTQHF
. . TRBJ2-7 TRBV9 TGTGCCAGCAGCGTAGATCCTGGCCTGGGGGGCGCCTCCCTCGAGCAGTACTTC CASSVDPGLGGASLEQYF
TRBD1 . TRBJ2-7 TRBV4-3 TGCGCCAGCAGCCCAAGACAGGGTCCCTCCTACGAGCAGTACTTC CASSPRQGPSYEQYF
. . TRBJ1-1 TRBV18 TGTGCCAGCTCACCACGAATCGGGGACCTTAACACTGAAGCTTTCTTT CASSPRIGDLNTEAFF
TRBD2 . TRBJ2-3 TRBV7-9 TGTGCCAGCAGCCGCCCTAGCGGGGGGGCCGATACGCAGTATTTT CASSRPSGGADTQYF
. . TRBJ2-7 TRBV6-5 TGTGCCAGCAACGACCCTCCCACCTCCTCCTACGAGCAGTACTTC CASNDPPTSSYEQYF